This T cell receptor beta chain is from a study of blood T cell repertoires in COVID-19. About the research overall: Spain, Italy and the United States supplied samples that represented acute and convalescent COVID-19. PBMCs, B-cell-depleted T cells, or T cells were the source of the cDNA or gDNA that made up the material.

TCRdb's table, derived via immunoSEQ multiplex PCR, lists solely in-frame clones and lacks some. There are about 120,000 clones in the sample; approximately 89% occur only once, and roughly an eighth lies in the top ten. Recruited during active infection, patients (from Seattle) were subsequently followed longitudinally. Sequencing was performed on peripheral blood. The origin of this receptor is a woman in her 70s with COVID-19, enrolled during active disease.

The CDR3 spells CATSTRAKTGNTIYF. CDR3 bases: TGTGCCACCAGTACCAGGGCTAAGACTGGAAACACCATATATTTT. V and J are TRBV24-1 and TRBJ1-3; tentative D call: TRBD1 (5 bases). Deletions cut 6 bases from V and 2 bases from J, with 13 bases between. The germline V gene has CDR1 KGHDR and CDR2 SFDVKD. There are 15 residues in the CDR3.